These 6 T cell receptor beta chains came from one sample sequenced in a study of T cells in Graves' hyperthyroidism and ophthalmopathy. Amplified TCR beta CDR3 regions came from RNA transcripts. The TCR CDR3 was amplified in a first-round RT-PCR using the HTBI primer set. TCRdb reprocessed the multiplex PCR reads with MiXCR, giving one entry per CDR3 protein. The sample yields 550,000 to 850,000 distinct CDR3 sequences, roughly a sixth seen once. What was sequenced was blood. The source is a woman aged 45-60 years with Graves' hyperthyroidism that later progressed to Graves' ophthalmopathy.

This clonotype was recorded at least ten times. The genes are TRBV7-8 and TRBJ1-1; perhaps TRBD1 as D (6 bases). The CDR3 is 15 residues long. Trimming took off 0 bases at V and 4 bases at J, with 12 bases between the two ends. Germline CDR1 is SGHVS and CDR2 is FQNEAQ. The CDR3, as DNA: TGTGCCAGCAGCTTAGCCCCCAGGGGAGGCACTGAAGCTTTCTTT. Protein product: CASSLAPRGGTEAFF. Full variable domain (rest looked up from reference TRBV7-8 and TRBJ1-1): GAGVSQSPRYKVAKRGQDVALRCDPISGHVSLFWYQQALGQGPEFLTYFQNEAQLDKSGLPSDRFFAERPEGSVSTLKIQRTQQEDSAVYLCASSLAPRGGTEAFFGQGTRLTVV.

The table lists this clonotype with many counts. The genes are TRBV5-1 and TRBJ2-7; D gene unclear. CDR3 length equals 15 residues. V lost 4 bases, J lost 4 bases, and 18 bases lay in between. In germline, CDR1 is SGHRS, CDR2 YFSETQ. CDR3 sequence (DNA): TGCGCCAGCAGCCTGACACCGGAGCAACGATACGAGCAGTACTTC. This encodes CASSLTPEQRYEQYF.

CDR3 region: CASITGTREAFF. The CDR3 nucleotides read TGTGCCAGCATTACCGGGACACGGGAAGCTTTCTTT. The J gene is TRBJ1-1, the V gene TRBV28; D may be TRBD1 (6 bases). Germline-derived CDR1 and CDR2 are MDHEN and SYDVKM. The CDR3 spans 12 residues. V lost 7 bases, J lost 8 bases, and 14 bases lay in between.

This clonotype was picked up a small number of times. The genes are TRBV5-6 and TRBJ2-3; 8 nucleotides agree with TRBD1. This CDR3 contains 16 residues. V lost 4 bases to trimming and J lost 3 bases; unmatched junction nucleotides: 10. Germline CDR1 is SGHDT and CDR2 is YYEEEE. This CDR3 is CASSNTGTGRTDTQYF. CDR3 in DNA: TGTGCCAGCAGCAACACTGGGACAGGTCGAACAGATACGCAGTATTTT.

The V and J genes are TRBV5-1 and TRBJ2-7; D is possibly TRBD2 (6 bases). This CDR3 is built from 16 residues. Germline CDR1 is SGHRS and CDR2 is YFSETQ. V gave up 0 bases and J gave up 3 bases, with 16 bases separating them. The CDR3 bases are TGCGCCAGCAGCTTGGGATGGTCCGGGGGTGTCTACGAGCAGTACTTC. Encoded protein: CASSLGWSGGVYEQYF.

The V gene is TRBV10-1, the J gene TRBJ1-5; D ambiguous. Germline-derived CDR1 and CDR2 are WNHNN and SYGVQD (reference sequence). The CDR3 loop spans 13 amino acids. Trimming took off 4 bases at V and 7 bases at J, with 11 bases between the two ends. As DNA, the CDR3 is TGCGCCAGCAGTGCGGACTCCGGCCAGCCCCAGCATTTT. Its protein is CASSADSGQPQHF.